This T cell receptor beta chain was captured in a study of blood T cell repertoires in COVID-19. Trimming stripped 2 bases from V and 5 bases from J, with 29 bases between. Germline CDR1 and CDR2: MNHNS and SASEGT. The CDR3 is 20 amino acids. Each recovered donor of Cohort 3 presented with two negative PCRs, clearance, or symptom resolution. Assay: immunoSEQ multiplex PCR; the TCRdb copy retains only in-frame clones and omits some. The table records around 500,000 clones, roughly nine tenths of them present only once. The receptor was isolated from a woman between 55 and 75 years old who had recovered from COVID-19. The sequenced sample consisted of PBMCs or T cells enriched from blood (not recorded which). This rearrangement joins TRBV6-1 to TRBJ2-3; TRBD2 might be the D (7 bases). In DNA, the CDR3 is TGTGCCAGCAGTGAATTGAGGGACCGGGTAAAGGGGGGGCGTCGAGATACGCAGTATTTT. Translating gives CASSELRDRVKGGRRDTQYF.